The present T cell receptor (beta chain) was sequenced within a study of shared clonotypes between healthy human individuals. TCRdb's table, derived via immunoSEQ multiplex PCR, lists solely in-frame clones and lacks some. The sample shows over 2 million clones, roughly 96% of them seen only once. Trimming removed 5 bases from V and 2 bases from J; junction bases left unmatched: 7. Per germline, CDR1 SEHNR and CDR2 FQNEAQ (reference sequence). The length of the CDR3 is 15 residues. The sequencing input was naive CD4+ T cells sorted from blood. Stated subset: CD45RA+ positively selected. The V and J genes are TRBV7-9 and TRBJ1-1; 8 nucleotides align to TRBD1. This clonotype originated in a man aged 18 to 30 in good health. CDR3 residues: CASSKGQAKNTEAFF. CDR3 nucleotide sequence: TGTGCCAGCAGCAAGGGACAGGCCAAAAACACTGAAGCTTTCTTT.